These 26 T cell receptor beta chains were sequenced from one sample in a study of cytomegalovirus exposure and HLA in healthy donors. 60 Vbeta and 13 Jbeta primers were used in PCR. The repertoire was sequenced with immunoSEQ multiplex PCR; TCRdb's copy has only in-frame clones and lacks some. The sample records about 120,000 clones, 75% to 90% being singletons. Sequenced material: PBMCs. The source is a man between 18 and 29 years old in good health and CMV-seropositive.

The chain combines TRBV27 with TRBJ1-2; D gene unclear. Trimming shortened V by 3 bases and J by 4 bases, and 18 bases separated the two germline ends. CDR3 length: 16 residues. CDR1 MNHEY and CDR2 SMNVEV come from the germline V gene (reference sequence). For the CDR3, the DNA is TGTGCCAGCAGTTTGGCCAAGGACGGAGGCTTCTATGGCTACACCTTC. It yields the protein CASSLAKDGGFYGYTF.

About this clone: One junction end disagrees with the germline gene, perhaps due to a read error. This chain links TRBV18 with TRBJ2-3; D not certain. There are 15 residues in the CDR3. CDR1 KGHSH and CDR2 LQKENI come from the germline V gene. This CDR3 is CVSSPADTSTDTQYF. The DNA of the CDR3 is TGTGTCAGCTCACCAGCAGATACCAGCACAGATACGCAGTATTTT.

The V and J genes are TRBV7-9 and TRBJ1-2; 7 bases match TRBD1. V shed 5 bases and J 5 bases; nucleotides not matched to a gene: 17. This CDR3 spans 17 amino acids. Germline V gene sequence: CDR1 SEHNR, CDR2 FQNEAQ (reference sequence). Written as DNA, the CDR3 is TGTGCCAGCAGCCGAGGACAGGACTTACTTCCTCCTTATGGCTACACCTTC. This gives the protein CASSRGQDLLPPYGYTF. Together with reference TRBV7-9 and TRBJ1-2, the CDR3 gives the full variable domain: DTGVSQNPRHKITKRGQNVTFRCDPISEHNRLYWYRQTLGQGPEFLTYFQNEAQLEKSRLLSDRFSAERPKGSFSTLEIQRTEQGDSAMYLCASSRGQDLLPPYGYTFGSGTRLTVV.

V and J are TRBV28 and TRBJ2-1, with a tentative D call TRBD2 (6 bases). In germline, CDR1 is MDHEN, CDR2 SYDVKM. There are 14 residues in the CDR3. V lost 5 bases, J lost 2 bases, and 10 bases lay in between. The CDR3 region has the DNA TGTGCCAGCAGTGAATGGGGGGCCTACAATGAGCAGTTCTTC. Its translation: CASSEWGAYNEQFF.

The genes are TRBV7-8 and TRBJ1-4, with D tentatively TRBD1 (6 bases). Trimming pared 5 bases from V and 3 bases from J, leaving 13 bases between. The CDR3 runs 15 residues. Germline CDR1 and CDR2: SGHVS and FQNEAQ. Here the CDR3 DNA reads TGTGCCAGCAGCCCACACAGGGTGTCTAATGAAAAACTGTTTTTT. As protein: CASSPHRVSNEKLFF. The whole variable domain, remainder taken from reference TRBV7-8 and TRBJ1-4, is GAGVSQSPRYKVAKRGQDVALRCDPISGHVSLFWYQQALGQGPEFLTYFQNEAQLDKSGLPSDRFFAERPEGSVSTLKIQRTQQEDSAVYLCASSPHRVSNEKLFFGSGTQLSVL.

The chain has TRBV18 and TRBJ2-7; TRBD2 might be the D (6 bases). The V end lost 3 bases, the J end lost 6 bases, and 18 bases lay between the germline ends. The length of the CDR3 is 15 residues. Germline V gene sequence: CDR1 KGHSH, CDR2 LQKENI. In DNA form, the CDR3 reads TGTGCCAGCTCACCGGAGGGCATGGGCCTCAGCGAGCAGTACTTC. This encodes CASSPEGMGLSEQYF. The entire variable domain, with the rest obtained from reference TRBV18 and TRBJ2-7, is as follows: NAGVMQNPRHLVRRRGQEARLRCSPMKGHSHVYWYRQLPEEGLKFMVYLQKENIIDESGMPKERFSAEFPKEGPSILRIQQVVRGDSAAYFCASSPEGMGLSEQYFGPGTRLTVT.

Points on this clone: In the same sample, other DNA sequences code for this CDR3. The chain links TRBV9 to TRBJ1-1, with D unresolved. The CDR3 covers 12 residues. V lost 0 bases to trimming and J lost 8 bases, with 8 bases between them. Germline V lookup: CDR1 SGDLS, CDR2 YYNGEE. The CDR3 here is CASSVDGAEAFF. For the CDR3, the DNA is TGTGCCAGCAGCGTAGATGGAGCAGAAGCTTTCTTT.

The chain carries TRBV7-6 and TRBJ2-3; 8 bases are shared with TRBD1. The germline V gene encodes CDR1 SGHVS and CDR2 FNYEAQ. With 4 bases clipped from V and 4 bases from J, the junction kept 7 bases outside the gene matches. The CDR3 has 15 residues. The CDR3 is CASSSGQGIPDTQYF. The CDR3 DNA sequence: TGTGCCAGCAGCTCCGGACAGGGCATCCCAGATACGCAGTATTTT.

The chain uses TRBV6-6 and TRBJ2-5; 9 positions agree with TRBD1. J was trimmed by 5 bases and V by 2 bases; bases with no gene match: 6. Germline V gives CDR1 MNHNY, CDR2 SVGAGI (reference sequence). This CDR3 region has 15 residues. The CDR3 sequence is CASSYVDRGEETQYF. The CDR3 DNA is TGTGCCAGCAGTTACGTAGACAGGGGGGAGGAGACCCAGTACTTC.

The chain uses TRBV27 and TRBJ2-7; D call uncertain. The CDR3 spans 11 residues. Germline CDR1 reads MNHEY; CDR2 reads SMNVEV (reference sequence). The V end lost 6 bases, the J end lost 1 base, and 4 bases lay between the germline ends. DNA for the CDR3: TGTGCCAGCAGCCTTTCCTACGAGCAGTACTTC. Translated, it gives CASSLSYEQYF.

The chain has TRBV30 and TRBJ1-6, with unresolved D. CDR3 length equals 15 residues. V lost 8 bases to trimming and J lost 0 bases, with 14 bases between them. Per the germline V gene, CDR1 is GTSNPN and CDR2 is SVGIG (reference sequence). CDR3 region: CASYPGSSYNSPLHF. CDR3 DNA: TGTGCCAGTTACCCGGGGAGCTCCTATAATTCACCCCTCCACTTT. The variable domain in full, with the rest retrieved from reference TRBV30 and TRBJ1-6, is SQTIHQWPATLVQPVGSPLSLECTVEGTSNPNLYWYRQAAGRGLQLLFYSVGIGQISSEVPQNLSASRPQDRQFILSSKKLLLSDSGFYLCASYPGSSYNSPLHFGNGTRLTVT.

This clone showed up just a few times. The chain joins TRBV5-1 to TRBJ2-7, with D perhaps TRBD2 (6 bases). CDR3 length: 15 amino acids. Trimming removed 0 bases at V and 2 bases at J, with 12 bases between. Germline CDR1 reads SGHRS; CDR2 reads YFSETQ. The CDR3 loop is CASSLVAGPTYEQYF. Written as DNA, the CDR3 is TGCGCCAGCAGCTTGGTCGCGGGGCCAACCTACGAGCAGTACTTC.

The chain couples TRBV11-2 to TRBJ2-7; D gene unclear. In germline, CDR1 is SGHAT, CDR2 FQNNGV. Trimming shortened V by 4 bases and J by 4 bases, and 5 bases separated the two germline ends. The CDR3 totals 11 residues. DNA of the CDR3: TGTGCCAGCAGCTCCGGTTACGAGCAGTACTTC. The encoded protein is CASSSGYEQYF.

The chain combines TRBV6-5 with TRBJ2-5; a weak D match, TRBD2 (6 bases). The V and J ends lost 4 bases and 1 base respectively, with 16 bases between them. CDR1 is MNHEY, CDR2 SVGAGI, per germline. The CDR3 sequence is 16 residues long. This CDR3 reads CASSFTILAPQETQYF. In nucleotides, the CDR3 is TGTGCCAGCAGTTTCACTATTCTAGCGCCCCAAGAGACCCAGTACTTC.

V gene TRBV19 combines with J gene TRBJ1-5; D perhaps matches TRBD1 (5 bases). V lost 4 bases, J lost 3 bases, and 10 bases lay in between. The CDR3 is made up of 14 amino acids. Per germline, CDR1 LNHDA and CDR2 SQIVND (reference sequence). The CDR3: CASSTDSPNQPQHF. The CDR3 coding sequence is TGTGCCAGTAGTACCGACAGTCCCAATCAGCCCCAGCATTTT.

Turning to this clone: Other DNA sequences from this sample encode an identical CDR3 as well. The genes are TRBV29-1 and TRBJ1-1; no clear D. The V and J ends lost 2 bases and 3 bases respectively, with 4 bases between them. This CDR3 comprises 11 residues. The germline CDR1 and CDR2 sequences are SQVTM and ANQGSEA. CDR3 residues: CSVESDTEAFF. The CDR3 DNA follows: TGCAGCGTTGAATCCGACACTGAAGCTTTCTTT.

The chain is built from TRBV9 and TRBJ2-7; D might be TRBD2 (5 bases). This CDR3 comprises 13 residues. Germline lookup yields CDR1 SGDLS and CDR2 YYNGEE. The V end was cut by 2 bases, the J end by 2 bases, with 8 bases between. DNA for the CDR3: TGTGCCAGCAGCGTTGGGAGTACCTACGAGCAGTACTTC. It codes for CASSVGSTYEQYF.

The chain recombines TRBV6-6 with TRBJ2-5; D is unresolved. The CDR3 covers 16 residues. Germline values: CDR1 MNHNY, CDR2 SVGAGI (reference sequence). V lost 6 bases and J 5 bases, leaving 22 bases between the germline ends. In nucleotides, the CDR3 is TGTGCCAGCAGACATTCGGCCGACCAGCTCGGGGAGACCCAGTACTTC. As protein: CASRHSADQLGETQYF.

The V and J genes are TRBV19 and TRBJ1-5, with TRBD1 identical over 7 bases. The CDR3 covers 15 residues. Germline trimming cut 1 base from V and 4 bases from J; bases unmatched to any gene: 4. The germline CDR1 and CDR2 sequences are LNHDA and SQIVND (reference sequence). CDR3 residues: CASSIVGTENQPQHF. CDR3 nucleotides: TGTGCCAGTAGTATAGTCGGGACAGAGAATCAGCCCCAGCATTTT.

The chain employs TRBV7-9 and TRBJ2-5, with D possibly matching TRBD1 (5 bases). With 4 bases removed from V and 4 bases from J, the gap between germline ends came to 13 bases. Germline V gives CDR1 SEHNR, CDR2 FQNEAQ (reference sequence). CDR3 length equals 14 residues. The CDR3 here is CASSSPSQGETQYF. The CDR3 DNA reads as TGTGCCAGCAGCTCCCCCAGTCAGGGAGAGACCCAGTACTTC.

This clone is a singleton in its sample. The chain is built from TRBV2 and TRBJ2-1; D is uncertain. The germline V and J ends were trimmed by 4 bases and 7 bases, with 14 bases remaining between them. The CDR3 totals 14 residues. In germline, CDR1 is SNHLY, CDR2 FYNNEI. The CDR3 DNA reads as TGTGCCAGCAGTGTAATACAGACGGATAATGAGCAGTTCTTC. This codes for CASSVIQTDNEQFF.

This clone was picked up one time. This chain uses TRBV9 with TRBJ2-5, with D possibly matching TRBD1 (7 bases). This CDR3 is built from 12 residues. CDR1 and CDR2 from the germline V gene are SGDLS and YYNGEE. The V end lost 2 bases, the J end lost 11 bases, and 13 bases lay between the germline ends. CDR3 in DNA: TGTGCCAGCAGCGTGGCAGGGGGGCAGCAGTACTTC. It yields the protein CASSVAGGQQYF.

This chain connects TRBV13 to TRBJ2-7; possible D gene TRBD2, 6 bases. Germline V lookup: CDR1 PRHDT, CDR2 FYEKMQ (reference sequence). The CDR3 totals 16 residues. Deletions cut 5 bases from V and 2 bases from J, with 19 bases between. The CDR3: CASSSYRDSNAYEQYF. CDR3 nucleotide sequence: TGTGCCAGCAGCAGCTACCGGGACTCTAATGCCTACGAGCAGTACTTC.

The chain uses TRBV6-4 and TRBJ1-2, with D tentatively TRBD1 (5 bases). Looked up from germline, CDR1 is MRHNA and CDR2 is SNTAGT. Trimming left V 0 bases short and J 4 bases short, with 9 bases between. This CDR3 region has 14 residues. The CDR3 region has the DNA TGTGCCAGCAGTGACTCGATAACAGGCTATGGCTACACCTTC. Its protein is CASSDSITGYGYTF.

The chain has TRBV5-1 and TRBJ2-1, with 12 bases lining up with TRBD2. Germline V gene data show CDR1 as SGHRS and CDR2 as YFSETQ. Germline trimming cut 4 bases from V and 10 bases from J; bases unmatched to any gene: 6. This CDR3 is 14 amino acids long. The CDR3 DNA reads TGCGCCAGCAGCAAAACTAGCGGGGGGTGGGAGCAGTTCTTC. Translation gives CASSKTSGGWEQFF.

This chain joins TRBV19 and TRBJ1-2, with unresolved D. This CDR3 is built from 11 residues. V lost 4 bases and J 8 bases, leaving 8 bases between the germline ends. Germline V gene lookup returns CDR1 LNHDA and CDR2 SQIVND (reference sequence). The CDR3 nucleotides read TGTGCCAGTAGTACGGGTAAAGGCTACACCTTC. As protein: CASSTGKGYTF.